The entry below describes one T cell receptor beta chain. The antigen this receptor binds is unknown. No quality values exist for individual bases; no much larger clone is one base distant. Patient enrollment in ICON started in the first half of 2016, and the final patient was enrolled in September 2018. Fresh tumor and matched uninvolved tissue for in-depth immune analyses, including TCR sequencing, were collected from a subcohort of 65 to 80 patients. DNA for TCR sequencing was isolated from bulk tissue, and no cell sorting was done. The T-cell fraction in tumor and uninvolved lung tissue was provided by TCR sequencing with the immunoSEQ assay. The authors' pipeline ran thus. For survival analysis, patients were divided into high (upper tertile) and low (lower two tertiles) T-cell fraction groups, which were compared by log-rank test. A signed-rank test was used to check for differences in T-cell fraction between paired tumor and uninvolved lung. TCRdb obtained this table from immuneACCESS and retained in-frame rearrangements with V and J assigned. These tables miss some clones; where compared with another copy, unresolved V genes account for less than half of the shortfall, and the remainder is unexplained. Clonal size and the V and J genes are those of that table, whereas D and trimming came from the DNA. The sample table holds around 6,800 clones, of which 76% were seen once. In total, the top ten clones hold roughly 15% of the sample.

The record originates from a study of tumor-infiltrating lymphocytes in localized non-small cell lung cancer (dated by TCRdb to the early 2020s). Notes on the research overall: Patients whose samples were collected after neoadjuvant chemotherapy, as well as both smokers and never-smokers and several histologies, were included in the cohort. Each patient provided resected tumor tissue plus uninvolved lung tissue from the same patient, with the uninvolved lung tissue described as non-adjacent to the tumor. The same patients underwent several integrated assays, with TCR sequencing performed together with flow cytometry, multiplex immunofluorescence, RNA-seq, exome sequencing and proteomics. In total, the ICON cohort was made up of 150 or so surgical patients who had localized non-small cell lung cancer and whose tumors were resected. A total of some 55 patients were part of the paired comparison of immunoSEQ T-cell fraction between tumor and uninvolved lung. Overall results and qualifications from the work: No difference in TCR-derived T-cell fraction was observed between the flow cytometry-defined immunotypes IM1 (good prognosis) and IM2 (poor prognosis). TCRbeta sequencing supported higher T cell infiltration in tumors than in uninvolved lung tissue, consistent with immunofluorescence CD3 counts. Because different assays used different pieces of the same tissue, technical variation could not be distinguished from intratumor heterogeneity. Assay coverage varied across patients depending on available tissue quantity, so only a subset of the cohort had TCR sequencing.

The CDR3 has 14 amino acids, counting the end cysteine and phenylalanine. Just CDR3 DNA is preserved here, 42 bases in frame from base 1. Reading the germline V gene gives CDR1 LGHNT and CDR2 FRNRAP. V was cut back by 0 bases and J by 4 bases, leaving a gap of 9 bases between them. The TCR comes from a human donor with non-small cell lung cancer. The sequencing input was uninvolved lung tissue not adjacent to the tumor. The receptor chain draws on TRBV12-5 and TRBJ1-1, with the identity of the D gene unclear. This receptor has the CDR3 CASGLVGSITEAFF. The DNA sequence follows: TGTGCTAGTGGTTTGGTAGGCAGTATCACTGAAGCTTTCTTT.